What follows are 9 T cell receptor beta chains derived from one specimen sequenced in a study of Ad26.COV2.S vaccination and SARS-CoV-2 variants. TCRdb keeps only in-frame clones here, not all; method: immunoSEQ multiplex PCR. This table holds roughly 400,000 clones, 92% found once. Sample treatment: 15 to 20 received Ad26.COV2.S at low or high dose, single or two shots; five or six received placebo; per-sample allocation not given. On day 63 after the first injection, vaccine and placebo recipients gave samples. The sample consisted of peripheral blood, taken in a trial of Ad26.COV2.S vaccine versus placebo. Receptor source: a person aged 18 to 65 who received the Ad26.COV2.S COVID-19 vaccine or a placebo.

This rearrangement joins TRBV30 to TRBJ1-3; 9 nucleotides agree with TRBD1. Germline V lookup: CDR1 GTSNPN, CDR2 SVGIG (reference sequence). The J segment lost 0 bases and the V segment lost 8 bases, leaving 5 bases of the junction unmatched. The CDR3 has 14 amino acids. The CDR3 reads CAGQGRNSGNTIYF. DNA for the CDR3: TGTGCCGGACAGGGGAGGAACTCTGGAAACACCATATATTTT.

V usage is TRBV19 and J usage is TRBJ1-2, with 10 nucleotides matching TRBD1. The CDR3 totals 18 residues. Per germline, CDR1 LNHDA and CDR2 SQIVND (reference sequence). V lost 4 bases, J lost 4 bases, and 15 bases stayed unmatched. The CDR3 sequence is CASSTPDRGRLVPYGYTF. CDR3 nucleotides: TGTGCCAGTAGTACCCCTGACAGGGGGCGCCTTGTCCCCTATGGCTACACCTTC. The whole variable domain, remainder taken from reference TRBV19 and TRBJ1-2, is DGGITQSPKYLFRKEGQNVTLSCEQNLNHDAMYWYRQDPGQGLRLIYYSQIVNDFQKGDIAEGYSVSREKKESFPLTVTSAQKNPTAFYLCASSTPDRGRLVPYGYTFGSGTRLTVV.

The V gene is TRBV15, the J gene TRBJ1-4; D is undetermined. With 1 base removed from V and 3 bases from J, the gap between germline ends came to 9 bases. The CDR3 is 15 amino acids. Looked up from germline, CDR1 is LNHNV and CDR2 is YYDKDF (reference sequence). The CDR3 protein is CATSRGTAANEKLFF. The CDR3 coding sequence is TGTGCCACCAGCAGAGGAACCGCAGCTAATGAAAAACTGTTTTTT.

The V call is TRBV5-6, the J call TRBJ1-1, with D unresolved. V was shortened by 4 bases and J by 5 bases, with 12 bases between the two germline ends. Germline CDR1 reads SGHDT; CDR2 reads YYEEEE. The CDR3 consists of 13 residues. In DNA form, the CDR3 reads TGTGCCAGCAGCCCCGGCGGAGGGACTGAAGCTTTCTTT. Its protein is CASSPGGGTEAFF.

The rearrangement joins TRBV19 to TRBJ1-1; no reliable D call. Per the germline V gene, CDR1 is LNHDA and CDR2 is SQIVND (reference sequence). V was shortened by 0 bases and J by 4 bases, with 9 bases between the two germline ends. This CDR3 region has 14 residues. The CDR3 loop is CASSIDPFGTEAFF. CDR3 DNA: TGTGCCAGTAGTATAGATCCGTTTGGCACTGAAGCTTTCTTT.

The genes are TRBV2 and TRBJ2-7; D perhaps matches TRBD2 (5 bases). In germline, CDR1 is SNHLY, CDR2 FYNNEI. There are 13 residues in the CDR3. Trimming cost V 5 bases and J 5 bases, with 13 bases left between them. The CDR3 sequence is CASSKGPGNEQYF. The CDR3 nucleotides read TGTGCCAGCAGTAAAGGTCCGGGGAACGAGCAGTACTTC.

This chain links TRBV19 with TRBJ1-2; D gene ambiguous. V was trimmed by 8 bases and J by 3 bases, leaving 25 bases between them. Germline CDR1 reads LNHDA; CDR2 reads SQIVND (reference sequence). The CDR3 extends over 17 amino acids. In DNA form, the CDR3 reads TGTGCCAGTGGCGAATTTTGGAGGGCAGAAGGGTACTATGGCTACACCTTC. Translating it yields CASGEFWRAEGYYGYTF.

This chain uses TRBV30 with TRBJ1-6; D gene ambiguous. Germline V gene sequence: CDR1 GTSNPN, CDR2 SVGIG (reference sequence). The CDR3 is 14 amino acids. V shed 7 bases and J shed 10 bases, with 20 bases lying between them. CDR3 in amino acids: CASSSGSGRSPLHF. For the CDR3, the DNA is TGTGCCTCCTCAAGCGGGTCTGGGCGCTCACCCCTCCACTTT.

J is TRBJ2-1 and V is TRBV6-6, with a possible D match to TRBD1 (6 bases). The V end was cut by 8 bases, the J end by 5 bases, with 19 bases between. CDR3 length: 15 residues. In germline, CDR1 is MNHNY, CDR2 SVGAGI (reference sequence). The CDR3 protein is CASRQDRPLHNEQFF. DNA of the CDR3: TGTGCCAGCCGACAGGACAGACCCCTACACAATGAGCAGTTCTTC.